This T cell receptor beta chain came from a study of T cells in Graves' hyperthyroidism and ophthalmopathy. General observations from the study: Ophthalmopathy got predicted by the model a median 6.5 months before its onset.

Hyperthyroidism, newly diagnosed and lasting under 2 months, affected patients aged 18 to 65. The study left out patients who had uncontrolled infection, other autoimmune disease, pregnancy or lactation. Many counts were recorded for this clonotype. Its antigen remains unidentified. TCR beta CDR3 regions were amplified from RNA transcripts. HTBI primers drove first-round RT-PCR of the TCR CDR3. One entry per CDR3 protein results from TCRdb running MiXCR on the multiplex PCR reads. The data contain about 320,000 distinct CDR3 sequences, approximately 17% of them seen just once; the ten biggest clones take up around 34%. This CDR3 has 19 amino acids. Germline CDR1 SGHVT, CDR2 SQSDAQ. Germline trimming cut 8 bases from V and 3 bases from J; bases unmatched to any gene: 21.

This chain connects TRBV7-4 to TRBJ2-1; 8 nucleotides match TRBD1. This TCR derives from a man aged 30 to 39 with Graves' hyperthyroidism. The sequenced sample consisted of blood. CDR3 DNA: TGTGCCAGCCCACCTTACTATCATGGTTGGGACAGGTACTACAATGAGCAGTTCTTC. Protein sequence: CASPPYYHGWDRYYNEQFF.